This note documents a single TCR beta chain sequence. Its antigen is unidentified. This sample was included in a study of radiotherapy plus CTLA-4 blockade in lung cancer. In the study overall: With less than 40% of patients having disease control, objective responses were seen in under 20%. Study-level points and caveats: Peripheral blood showed expansion of tumor-derived TCR clones after radiotherapy and ipilimumab. Reportedly, early blood T cell clone dynamics best predicted response, with interferon-beta.

V was clipped by 3 bases and J by 6 bases; unmatched bases: 12. Germline V lookup: CDR1 SGHDT, CDR2 YYEEEE. The CDR3 totals 17 residues. Lung cancer patients with chemo-refractory metastatic non-small-cell disease were given focal radiation plus CTLA-4 blockade with ipilimumab. The table came from immunoSEQ multiplex PCR; TCRdb's copy has only in-frame clones and leaves some out. The top ten clones hold approximately 8.3% of a sample with tens of thousands of clones, about 72% of them seen once. This specimen was peripheral blood, taken from a patient treated with radiotherapy plus ipilimumab. The genes are TRBV5-6 and TRBJ1-2, with 12 bases lining up with TRBD1. The receptor was derived from a human donor with non-small cell lung cancer whose response to radiotherapy plus ipilimumab could not be evaluated. The CDR3 region has the DNA TGTGCCAGCAGCTGGCCCCTTCCGGGACAGGGGGCGGATGGCTACACCTTC. It encodes CASSWPLPGQGADGYTF.